What follows describes a single T cell receptor (beta chain). Its antigen is unidentified. Sequencing was performed with immunoSEQ multiplex PCR; in TCRdb, only in-frame clones are kept and a portion is missing. The table has some 84,000 clones, around 88% seen once. Combined were second doses at about 4 or about 12 weeks. The entry originates in a study of T cell responses to AZD1222 COVID-19 vaccine. Germline CDR1 MDHEN, CDR2 SYDVKM. This CDR3 is 13 amino acids long. V was shortened by 4 bases and J by 4 bases, with 8 bases between the two germline ends. Study observations and caveats: No repertoire was sampled before or during the peak T cell response, only after it. Reportedly, close to half of spike-specific TCRs are directed against unmutated variant regions. The donor cohort was predominantly white British with a female majority, and clonal diversity may have been underestimated.

The sample consisted of peripheral blood, taken 28 days after the second AZD1222 dose. The clonotype originates from an adult who received the AZD1222 COVID-19 vaccine. The chain carries TRBV28 and TRBJ1-3; unclear D gene. In DNA, the CDR3 is TGTGCCAGCAGTTCTAATGGAGGAAACACCATATATTTT. Its protein is CASSSNGGNTIYF. Based on the CDR3 plus reference TRBV28 and TRBJ1-3, the full variable domain is DVKVTQSSRYLVKRTGEKVFLECVQDMDHENMFWYRQDPGLGLRLIYFSYDVKMKEKGDIPEGYSVSREKKERFSLILESASTNQTSMYLCASSSNGGNTIYFGEGSWLTVV.